Following are 32 T cell receptor beta chains from one sample sequenced in a study of T cell clonality in common variable immunodeficiency. Libraries were prepared by immunoSEQ multiplex PCR; TCRdb keeps only in-frame clonotypes and omits some of them. Singletons are absent from the sample, which has about 20,000 clones. Their recognized antigens are unknown. Study-wide results and caveats: Common variable immunodeficiency TCR beta sequences reportedly had fewer deletions and N-nucleotide insertions.

Sequencing was done on a sample of peripheral blood mononuclear cells. Receptors were obtained from a human donor with common variable immunodeficiency.

This clone showed up just a few times. The read halts 3 residues ahead of the CDR3 end, with the missing end drawn from the germline J gene. V gene TRBV7-9 combines with J gene TRBJ1-1, with TRBD1 matching 7 bases. V trimming: 6 bases; J trimming: 6 bases; junction bases outside the gene matches: 10. The CDR3 loop spans 14 amino acids. The germline V gene encodes CDR1 SEHNR and CDR2 FQNEAQ (reference sequence). The sequenced CDR3 bases are TGTGCCAGCAGTTGGGCCCGTACAGGGGCTGAA. Protein sequence: CASSWARTGAE. The CDR3, in full, reads CASSWARTGAEAFF. Full variable domain (missing parts from reference TRBV7-9 and TRBJ1-1): DTGVSQNPRHKITKRGQNVTFRCDPISEHNRLYWYRQTLGQGPEFLTYFQNEAQLEKSRLLSDRFSAERPKGSFSTLEIQRTEQGDSAMYLCASSWARTGAEAFFGQGTRLTVV.

In regard to this clone: The CDR3 extends 3 residues past the end of the read, so its final part is completed from the germline J gene. V usage is TRBV7-9 and J usage is TRBJ1-1; D is uncertain. The germline gives CDR1 SEHNR, CDR2 FQNEAQ (reference sequence). The CDR3 loop spans 15 amino acids. The ends were cut back, 0 bases at V and 0 bases at J, with 8 bases in the middle. The sequenced part of the CDR3 DNA is TGTGCCAGCAGCTTAGCGCAGGAATTGAACACTGAA. Translated, it gives CASSLAQELNTE. The CDR3 as a whole reads CASSLAQELNTEAFF.

Regarding this clone: The read comes to an end 3 residues before the CDR3 does, leaving the germline J gene to fill in the end. The chain joins TRBV18 to TRBJ1-1; D call uncertain. The CDR3 loop spans 13 amino acids. Trimming stripped 2 bases from V and 1 base from J, with 5 bases between. CDR1 and CDR2 (germline): KGHSH, LQKENI. The CDR3 is CASSPGRNTEAFF. The CDR3 bases that were read are TGTGCCAGCTCACCAGGGCGGAACACTGAA.

Concerning this clone itself: The DNA ends 3 residues before the CDR3 does, and the rest of the CDR3 is filled in from the germline J gene. This chain connects TRBV23-1 to TRBJ1-1; possible D gene TRBD1, 6 bases. Being an ORF, TRBV23-1 has a function that is uncertain. The germline V and J ends were trimmed by 4 bases and 6 bases, with 12 bases remaining between them. The length of the CDR3 is 13 residues. The CDR3: CASSPTGWPEAFF. The CDR3 DNA, read in part, is TGCGCCAGCAGTCCCACAGGGTGGCCTGAA.

About this clone: The read gets to within 3 residues of the CDR3 end, and the germline J gene fills in the rest. The chain has TRBV6-1 and TRBJ2-1; D remains ambiguous. Trimming took off 4 bases at V and 4 bases at J, with 2 bases between the two ends. CDR1 is MNHNS and CDR2 is SASEGT in the germline V gene. The CDR3 is 11 residues long. The sequenced CDR3 bases are TGTGCCAGCAGTGTATACAATGAG. Encoded protein: CASSVYNE. The CDR3 as a whole reads CASSVYNEQFF.

Details on this clone: The read falls 3 residues short of the CDR3 end, and the missing part is taken from the germline J gene. The chain combines TRBV18 with TRBJ2-7; D is tentatively TRBD1 or TRBD2 (5 bases each). V dropped 6 bases and J dropped 2 bases, with 14 bases sitting between them. This CDR3 region has 14 residues. CDR1 is KGHSH, CDR2 LQKENI, per germline. CDR3 bases read: TGTGCCAGCTCCTCGGGAAGAGGGGCCTACGAG. This translates into CASSSGRGAYE. The complete CDR3 reads CASSSGRGAYEQYF.

This clone was detected a few times. The observed sequence ends 3 residues before the CDR3 terminus, with the missing tail filled in from the germline J gene. The chain recombines TRBV6-1 with TRBJ2-3; 7 bases match TRBD2. CDR3 size: 17 residues. The V and J ends lost 1 base and 5 bases, in that order; junction bases with no gene match: 12. Germline loops: CDR1 MNHNS, CDR2 SASEGT. CDR3: CASSEEASGVFGDTQYF. CDR3 DNA, as far as it was read: TGTGCCAGCAGTGAAGAGGCCAGCGGGGTTTTTGGAGATACG.

A few counts support this clone. The sequence runs out 3 residues before the end of the CDR3; the remainder is reconstructed from the germline J gene. The V and J genes are TRBV18 and TRBJ2-1, with D unresolved. The CDR3 runs to 15 residues. The ends were cut back, 1 base at V and 4 bases at J, with 11 bases in the middle. Germline-derived CDR1 and CDR2 are KGHSH and LQKENI. The sequenced CDR3 bases are TGTGCCAGCTCACCACAGGAAGGGCTATACAATGAG. Amino acid sequence: CASSPQEGLYNE. The complete CDR3 protein is CASSPQEGLYNEQFF.

This clone was picked up a small number of times. The read terminates 3 residues ahead of where the CDR3 ends, so the germline J gene completes it. J is TRBJ2-7 and V is TRBV7-2; D possibly corresponds to TRBD2 (6 bases). The germline V gene has CDR1 SGHTA and CDR2 FQGNSA. The CDR3 is 14 residues long. Between the trimmed V and J ends, which lost 3 bases and 0 bases, there was a span of 9 bases. Incomplete CDR3 DNA: TGTGCCAGCAGCTTTTCTAGCGACTCCTACGAG. It yields the protein CASSFSSDSYE. The complete CDR3 protein is CASSFSSDSYEQYF.

Regarding this clone: Sequencing ends 3 residues short of the CDR3 end; the germline J gene provides the rest. The chain couples TRBV5-1 to TRBJ1-6, with a tentative D call TRBD1 (6 bases). Trimming took off 0 bases at V and 8 bases at J, with 9 bases between the two ends. Germline assignment: CDR1 SGHRS and CDR2 YFSETQ. The CDR3 contains 14 residues. Partial CDR3 DNA: TGCGCCAGCAGCTTGGCCAGGGGCGATTCACCC. It translates to CASSLARGDSP. The whole CDR3 sequence reads CASSLARGDSPLHF. The full variable domain, rest sourced from reference TRBV5-1 and TRBJ1-6, is KAGVTQTPRYLIKTRGQQVTLSCSPISGHRSVSWYQQTPGQGLQFLFEYFSETQRNKGNFPGRFSGRQFSNSRSEMNVSTLELGDSALYLCASSLARGDSPLHFGNGTRLTVT.

This clone was observed a handful of times. The read ends 3 residues early relative to the CDR3; the germline J gene fills the gap. This sequence joins TRBV19 and TRBJ1-5, with D possibly TRBD1 on 5 matching bases. The length of the CDR3 is 14 residues. The germline CDR1 and CDR2 sequences are LNHDA and SQIVND (reference sequence). Here the CDR3 reads CASSIAGQNFPQHF. The DNA read from the CDR3 is TGTGCCAGTAGTATAGCCGGACAAAATTTCCCC.

This clone was detected only a few times. The read finishes 3 residues shy of the CDR3 end, and the germline J gene is used to complete it. V gene TRBV30 combines with J gene TRBJ1-1, with 8 bases lining up with TRBD1. The V segment lost 2 bases and the J segment 6 bases; nucleotides outside the gene matches: 8. This CDR3 comprises 14 residues. The germline gives CDR1 GTSNPN, CDR2 SVGIG (reference sequence). CDR3 DNA, as far as it was read: TGTGCCTGGAGTCCTGACAGGGGAGGGTCTGAA. This sequence encodes CAWSPDRGGSE. The CDR3 reads in full as CAWSPDRGGSEAFF.

On this clone itself: The read ends 3 residues shy of where the CDR3 ends; the end is completed using the germline J gene. This chain links TRBV7-9 with TRBJ2-7; tentatively, D is TRBD1 (5 bases). This CDR3 region has 13 residues. The V end lost 4 bases, the J end lost 5 bases, and 12 bases lay between the germline ends. CDR1 and CDR2 (germline): SEHNR, FQNEAQ (reference sequence). CDR3 DNA (partial): TGTGCCAGCAGCTCTGACAGTTCCAACGAG. It encodes CASSSDSSNE. The CDR3 as a whole reads CASSSDSSNEQYF.

The table lists this clone with a few counts. The observed sequence ends 3 residues before the CDR3 terminus, with the missing tail filled in from the germline J gene. J is TRBJ1-5 and V is TRBV6-2 or TRBV6-3; no firm D call. Germline loops: CDR1 MNHEY, CDR2 SVGEGT. The CDR3 has 15 amino acids. V dropped 7 bases and J dropped 2 bases, with 15 bases sitting between them. CDR3 sequence: CASTMTFQGNQPQHF. Incomplete CDR3 DNA: TGTGCCAGCACCATGACATTTCAGGGCAATCAGCCC.

This clone was recorded many times. The CDR3 end lies 3 residues beyond the end of the read and is filled in from the germline J gene. The V call is TRBV6-4, the J call TRBJ1-1, with TRBD1 as a possible D gene (5 bases). This CDR3 is built from 14 residues. Germline V gives CDR1 MRHNA, CDR2 SNTAGT. V dropped 6 bases and J dropped 1 base, with 12 bases sitting between them. The CDR3 spells CASSPTATNTEAFF. The CDR3 bases that were read are TGTGCCAGCAGCCCGACAGCCACGAACACTGAA.

Ten or more counts support this clone. The read ends 3 residues early relative to the CDR3; the germline J gene fills the gap. The chain carries TRBV5-4 and TRBJ2-5, with TRBD1 identical over 8 bases. The CDR3 is made up of 15 amino acids. Germline values: CDR1 SGHNT, CDR2 YYREEE (reference sequence). The junction had 5 bases not matched to a gene; V was cut back by 2 bases and J by 2 bases. The CDR3 here is CASSFGQGTQETQYF. CDR3 DNA, as far as it was read: TGTGCCAGCAGCTTCGGACAGGGCACACAAGAGACC.

This clone was observed a few times. The CDR3 end lies 3 residues beyond the end of the read and is filled in from the germline J gene. This sequence joins TRBV5-1 and TRBJ1-2; 8 nucleotides agree with TRBD1. CDR3 length: 15 residues. Germline V CDR1 and CDR2: SGHRS, YFSETQ. Here the CDR3 reads CASSLDSTGGIGYTF. The sequenced CDR3 bases are TGCGCCAGCAGCTTGGATTCTACAGGGGGGATCGGC.

Details on this clone: The read ends 3 residues early relative to the CDR3; the germline J gene fills the gap. The chain is built from TRBV7-9 and TRBJ1-1, with 8 positions matching TRBD1. The CDR3 has 14 amino acids. Germline assignment: CDR1 SEHNR and CDR2 FQNEAQ (reference sequence). With 6 bases clipped from V and 1 base from J, the junction kept 4 bases outside the gene matches. The CDR3 reads CASSYGQGNTEAFF. CDR3 DNA (partial): TGTGCCAGCAGTTACGGACAGGGGAACACTGAA.

Regarding this clone: Sequencing ends 3 residues short of the CDR3 end; the germline J gene provides the rest. V and J are TRBV19 and TRBJ2-1, with D maybe TRBD2 (6 bases). CDR3 length equals 15 residues. Germline V gene data show CDR1 as LNHDA and CDR2 as SQIVND (reference sequence). The V and J ends lost 3 bases and 7 bases respectively, with 16 bases between them. The CDR3 bases that were read are TGTGCCAGTAGTATCCCTACGGACTACATTAATGAG. The encoded protein is CASSIPTDYINE. The whole CDR3 protein reads CASSIPTDYINEQFF. Combining the CDR3 with reference TRBV19 and TRBJ2-1 gives the whole variable domain DGGITQSPKYLFRKEGQNVTLSCEQNLNHDAMYWYRQDPGQGLRLIYYSQIVNDFQKGDIAEGYSVSREKKESFPLTVTSAQKNPTAFYLCASSIPTDYINEQFFGPGTRLTVL.

On this clone itself: Read data end 3 residues before the CDR3 end; the end is taken from the germline J gene. The genes are TRBV19 and TRBJ2-7, with 7 bases fitting TRBD2. The CDR3 is 15 amino acids. The ends lost 1 base at V and 2 bases at J; junction bases unmatched: 5. Germline V gene sequence: CDR1 LNHDA, CDR2 SQIVND (reference sequence). The CDR3 protein is CASSIVGGGAYEQYF. CDR3 DNA, as far as it was read: TGTGCCAGTAGTATAGTGGGGGGGGGTGCCTACGAG.

This clone came up a few times. The read terminates 3 residues ahead of where the CDR3 ends, so the germline J gene completes it. The chain employs TRBV30 and TRBJ2-7; TRBD1 matches 7 bases. The CDR3 runs 11 residues. V lost 3 bases to trimming and J lost 6 bases; unmatched junction nucleotides: 2. Germline V gene lookup returns CDR1 GTSNPN and CDR2 SVGIG (reference sequence). The sequenced CDR3 bases are TGTGCCTGGAGAGCAGGGGGCGAG. This gives the protein CAWRAGGE. The CDR3 in full is CAWRAGGEQYF. The full variable domain, with the rest looked up from reference TRBV30 and TRBJ2-7, is SQTIHQWPATLVQPVGSPLSLECTVEGTSNPNLYWYRQAAGRGLQLLFYSVGIGQISSEVPQNLSASRPQDRQFILSSKKLLLSDSGFYLCAWRAGGEQYFGPGTRLTVT.

In its sample, this clone was seen a few times. Coverage ceases 3 residues before the CDR3 finishes, and the germline J gene fills in the end. This rearrangement joins TRBV19 to TRBJ2-5; TRBD1 matches at 7 bases. This CDR3 has 13 residues. CDR1 and CDR2 from the germline V gene are LNHDA and SQIVND (reference sequence). After removal of 10 bases from V and 5 bases from J, the junction contained 10 bases not matched to a gene. The CDR3 sequence: CATRDSFQETQYF. The covered CDR3 bases are TGTGCCACCCGGGACAGCTTTCAGGAGACC.

CDR3 DNA (partial): TGTGCCAGCTCACCACCGAACCGGGATGAG. Translated, it gives CASSPPNRDE. The full CDR3 protein is CASSPPNRDEQFF. V is TRBV18 and J is TRBJ2-1; D not resolved. The read finishes 3 residues shy of the CDR3 end, and the germline J gene is used to complete it. CDR1 and CDR2 (germline): KGHSH, LQKENI. Trimming took 0 bases from V and 8 from J, leaving 8 bases between them. The CDR3 has 13 amino acids.

To note about this clone: The CDR3 extends 3 residues past the end of the read, so its final part is completed from the germline J gene. The genes are TRBV7-2 and TRBJ1-5; D uncertain. The germline CDR1 and CDR2 sequences are SGHTA and FQGNSA. Trimming cost V 1 base and J 1 base, with 5 bases left between them. The CDR3 is made up of 14 amino acids. The sequenced part of the CDR3 DNA is TGTGCCAGCAGCTTAGGTCAAAGCAATCAGCCC. This sequence encodes CASSLGQSNQP. The entire CDR3 protein reads CASSLGQSNQPQHF.

This clone turned up a few times. The CDR3 end lies 3 residues beyond the end of the read and is filled in from the germline J gene. The chain links TRBV7-9 to TRBJ1-5, with D tentatively TRBD1 (5 bases). The V and J ends lost 0 bases and 6 bases respectively, with 6 bases between them. This CDR3 contains 13 residues. Germline V gene sequence: CDR1 SEHNR, CDR2 FQNEAQ (reference sequence). This CDR3 reads CASSLAGGQPQHF. Incomplete CDR3 DNA: TGTGCCAGCAGCTTAGCGGGGGGTCAGCCC.

About this clone: The CDR3 end lies 3 residues beyond the end of the read and is filled in from the germline J gene. V is TRBV20-1 and J is TRBJ2-7, with 8 bases that match TRBD1. The CDR3 totals 13 residues. Trimming took 1 base from V and 3 from J; bases not matched to a gene: 2. Per germline, CDR1 DFQATT and CDR2 SNEGSKA (reference sequence). The sequenced CDR3 bases are TGCAGTGCTAGAGGGGACAGGTTCTACGAG. Its translation: CSARGDRFYE. The whole CDR3 sequence is CSARGDRFYEQYF.

This clone is medium-sized. The read ends 3 residues shy of where the CDR3 ends; the end is completed using the germline J gene. The V gene is TRBV28, the J gene TRBJ1-2; D gene uncertain. Germline-derived CDR1 and CDR2 are MDHEN and SYDVKM. The CDR3 is made up of 15 amino acids. The V gene lost 5 bases and the J gene lost 0 bases, with 13 bases spanning the gap. CDR3 protein: CASSPYSTANYGYTF. Partial CDR3 DNA: TGTGCCAGCAGTCCCTATTCAACGGCTAACTATGGC.

Points on this clone: The read gets to within 3 residues of the CDR3 end, and the germline J gene fills in the rest. This chain links TRBV6-4 with TRBJ2-1; D ambiguous. The CDR3 has 15 residues. With 2 bases removed from V and 0 bases from J, the gap between germline ends came to 8 bases. Germline CDR1 reads MRHNA; CDR2 reads SNTAGT. CDR3 sequence reads: CASSDSESSYNEQFF. CDR3 DNA, as far as it was read: TGTGCCAGCAGTGACAGCGAGAGCTCCTACAATGAG.

A note on this clone: The read ends 3 residues early relative to the CDR3; the germline J gene fills the gap. The V call is TRBV6-2 or TRBV6-3, the J call TRBJ2-3; TRBD2 matches 8 bases. The CDR3 is 15 amino acids. Germline trimming cut 8 bases from V and 6 bases from J; bases unmatched to any gene: 13. Germline CDR1 MNHEY, CDR2 SVGEGT. The CDR3 sequence is CASLKRGSGVDTQYF. The part of the CDR3 DNA that was read is TGTGCCAGCTTAAAAAGAGGTAGCGGGGTGGATACG.

This clone was seen only a few times. The read stops 3 residues short of the end of the CDR3; the missing end is completed from the germline J gene. The chain links TRBV5-1 to TRBJ2-7; no reliable D call. The CDR3 loop spans 12 amino acids. Germline V gene data show CDR1 as SGHRS and CDR2 as YFSETQ. The ends were cut back, 0 bases at V and 4 bases at J, with 5 bases in the middle. The CDR3 spells CASSLDRYEQYF. The CDR3 DNA, read in part, is TGCGCCAGCAGCTTGGATCGTTACGAG.

The table lists this clone with a few counts. CDR3 in amino acids: CASSLEGAAYEQYF. CDR3 DNA, as far as it was read: TGTGCCAGCAGCTTAGAGGGGGCTGCCTACGAG. The chain has TRBV7-2 and TRBJ2-7, with 7 bases that match TRBD1. The read terminates 3 residues ahead of where the CDR3 ends, so the germline J gene completes it. From germline, CDR1 is SGHTA and CDR2 FQGNSA. V was clipped by 1 base and J by 2 bases; unmatched bases: 2. CDR3 length: 14 amino acids. The full variable domain, completed using reference TRBV7-2 and TRBJ2-7, is GAGVSQSPSNKVTEKGKDVELRCDPISGHTALYWYRQSLGQGLEFLIYFQGNSAPDKSGLPSDRFSAERTGGSVSTLTIQRTQQEDSAVYLCASSLEGAAYEQYFGPGTRLTVT.

At least ten counts were recorded for this clone. From the germline J gene comes the end of the CDR3, since the read stops 3 residues before it. The V call is TRBV5-1, the J call TRBJ2-3; 12 positions match TRBD2. V was pared by 2 bases and J by 0 bases, with 4 bases of the junction left unmatched. Germline assignment: CDR1 SGHRS and CDR2 YFSETQ. The CDR3 contains 17 residues. This chain's CDR3 is CASSLLAGGASTDTQYF. CDR3 DNA (partial): TGCGCCAGCAGCTTACTAGCGGGAGGCGCTAGCACAGATACG.